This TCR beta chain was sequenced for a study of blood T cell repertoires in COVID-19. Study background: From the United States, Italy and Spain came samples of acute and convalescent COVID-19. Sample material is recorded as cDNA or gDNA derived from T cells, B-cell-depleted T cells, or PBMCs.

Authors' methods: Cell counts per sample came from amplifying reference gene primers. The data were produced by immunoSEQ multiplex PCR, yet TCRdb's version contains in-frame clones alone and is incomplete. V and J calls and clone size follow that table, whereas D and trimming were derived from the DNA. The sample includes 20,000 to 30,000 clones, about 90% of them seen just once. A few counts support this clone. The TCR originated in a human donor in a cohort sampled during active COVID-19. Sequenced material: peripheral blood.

The DNA of the CDR3 is TGCGCCAGCAGCCCAGAGGCGGGGGGCTTCACCGGGGAGCTGTTTTTT. Protein product: CASSPEAGGFTGELFF. The chain couples TRBV4-1 to TRBJ2-2; 8 bases agree with TRBD2. The V gene end was trimmed by 4 bases and the J gene end by 4 bases; junction bases not matched to a gene: 8. Germline CDR1 and CDR2: MGHRA and YSYEKL. The CDR3 is made up of 16 amino acids.